One sample yielded the 17 T cell receptor beta chains listed below, sequenced in a study of metastatic and nonmetastatic thyroid tumors. Prior to thyroid surgery, none of the patients had received any treatment. TCRdb re-called the PCR reads through MiXCR. The sample has tens of thousands of clones, around a third seen once. The sequenced sample consisted of tumor tissue. The receptors were gathered from a female donor with papillary thyroid cancer or a benign thyroid nodule (not recorded which). Some clones in this sample may be carry-over from other donors' samples.

J is TRBJ1-2 and V is TRBV19; 8 nucleotides agree with TRBD1. There are 14 residues in the CDR3. Germline V lookup: CDR1 LNHDA, CDR2 SQIVND (reference sequence). With V trimmed by 7 bases and J by 2 bases, 6 bases remained unmatched. In nucleotides, the CDR3 is TGTGCCAGTATGGGATACAGGGGGAACTATGGCTACACCTTC. As protein: CASMGYRGNYGYTF.

This clone was seen more than once but under ten times. This sequence joins TRBV6-2 or TRBV6-3 and TRBJ1-1; tentatively, D is TRBD1 (5 bases). V was cut by 8 bases and J by 0 bases, with 22 bases left in between. CDR1 is MNHEY, CDR2 SVGEGT, per germline. The CDR3 is 17 residues long. The CDR3 nucleotides are TGTGCCAGCCGCCCGGACACCCTAAAGGCAATGAACACTGAAGCTTTCTTT. This sequence encodes CASRPDTLKAMNTEAFF.

This clone was seen more than once but under ten times. The chain couples TRBV6-5 to TRBJ2-7; D unresolved. Germline V lookup: CDR1 MNHEY, CDR2 SVGAGI. The CDR3 has 13 amino acids. Trimming shortened V by 1 base and J by 1 base, and 5 bases separated the two germline ends. CDR3 amino acids: CASSYLGSYEQYF. The CDR3 bases are TGTGCCAGCAGTTACTTGGGGTCCTACGAGCAGTACTTC.

The chain has TRBV6-1 and TRBJ1-1; D is ambiguous. V lost 4 bases and J 5 bases, leaving 11 bases between the germline ends. CDR1 MNHNS and CDR2 SASEGT come from the germline V gene. CDR3 length: 13 residues. CDR3 sequence: CASSGGARTEAFF. The DNA for the CDR3 is TGTGCCAGCAGTGGGGGAGCGAGGACTGAAGCTTTCTTT.

This clone was observed a handful of times. The chain carries TRBV6-1 and TRBJ2-3; D is ambiguous. The CDR3 runs to 14 residues. The ends were cut back, 5 bases at V and 1 base at J, with 10 bases in the middle. CDR1 is MNHNS, CDR2 SASEGT, per germline. The CDR3 loop is CASSLWVGTDTQYF. CDR3 nucleotides: TGTGCCAGCAGTTTGTGGGTTGGCACAGATACGCAGTATTTT.

The rearrangement uses TRBV11-2 and TRBJ1-1, with 8 bases aligning to TRBD1. The CDR3 loop spans 15 amino acids. Trimming took 5 bases from V and 0 from J; bases not matched to a gene: 5. Per germline, CDR1 SGHAT and CDR2 FQNNGV. CDR3 in DNA: TGTGCCAGCAGCCCTAGGACAGGGATGAACACTGAAGCTTTCTTT. Protein product: CASSPRTGMNTEAFF.

This clone has only one observation. The rearrangement joins TRBV11-3 to TRBJ2-7, with TRBD1 matching over 8 bases. Trimming removed 4 bases from V and 7 bases from J; junction bases left unmatched: 6. Germline V CDR1 and CDR2: SGHNT, YENEEA. The CDR3 contains 13 residues. In nucleotides, the CDR3 is TGTGCCAGCAGCTCCGGACAGGGTTTGGAGCAGTACTTC. Translating it yields CASSSGQGLEQYF.

The chain combines TRBV4-2 with TRBJ1-1, with D possibly being TRBD1 (5 bases). The CDR3 runs to 14 residues. Trimming removed 0 bases from V and 8 bases from J, with 13 bases in between. Germline V gene data show CDR1 as LGHNA and CDR2 as YNFKEQ. The CDR3 DNA sequence: TGTGCCAGCAGCCAAGATGGGGGAGCCAGAGAAGCTTTCTTT. It encodes CASSQDGGAREAFF.

The chain uses TRBV7-3 and TRBJ2-1; the D gene could be TRBD1 or TRBD2 (5 bases each). CDR3 size: 14 residues. The V end lost 0 bases, the J end lost 4 bases, and 7 bases lay between the germline ends. CDR1 and CDR2 from the germline V gene are SGHTA and FQGTGA. CDR3 loop: CASSLTGDYNEQFF. In DNA form, the CDR3 reads TGTGCCAGCAGCTTAACGGGGGATTACAATGAGCAGTTCTTC.

This sequence joins TRBV20-1 and TRBJ1-2; D is possibly TRBD1 (6 bases). The V and J ends lost 6 bases and 1 base respectively, with 24 bases between them. In germline, CDR1 is DFQATT, CDR2 SNEGSKA (reference sequence). This CDR3 spans 17 amino acids. CDR3 sequence (DNA): TGCAGTGCGGGGGGGGAGAGGCGGACAGTGAGTAACTATGGCTACACCTTC. Translated, it gives CSAGGERRTVSNYGYTF.

The chain joins TRBV27 to TRBJ2-5; D possibly uses TRBD1 or TRBD2 (5 bases each). Looked up from germline, CDR1 is MNHEY and CDR2 is SMNVEV (reference sequence). This CDR3 region has 14 residues. V gave up 5 bases and J gave up 5 bases, with 15 bases separating them. In DNA, the CDR3 is TGTGCCAGCAGTCCGATGGACGAGGGGGAGACCCAGTACTTC. Encoded protein: CASSPMDEGETQYF.

The chain carries TRBV7-2 and TRBJ1-5; D is possibly TRBD1 (6 bases). This CDR3 is 15 amino acids long. The V gene lost 4 bases and the J gene lost 0 bases, with 10 bases spanning the gap. Germline CDR1 and CDR2: SGHTA and FQGNSA. CDR3 loop: CASSSGQYSNQPQHF. The CDR3 DNA reads TGTGCCAGCAGCTCTGGACAGTATAGCAATCAGCCCCAGCATTTT. Drawing the rest from reference TRBV7-2 and TRBJ1-5, the complete variable domain is GAGVSQSPSNKVTEKGKDVELRCDPISGHTALYWYRQSLGQGLEFLIYFQGNSAPDKSGLPSDRFSAERTGGSVSTLTIQRTQQEDSAVYLCASSSGQYSNQPQHFGDGTRLSIL.

The chain couples TRBV3-1 to TRBJ1-2, with 9 bases matching TRBD1. There are 12 residues in the CDR3. Trimming cost V 3 bases and J 10 bases; bases outside gene matches: 3. The germline V gene has CDR1 LGHDT and CDR2 YNNKEL (reference sequence). The CDR3 here is CASSQRDRDYTF. The CDR3 nucleotides are TGTGCCAGCAGCCAGAGGGACAGGGACTACACCTTC.

There are a few counts of this clone. The rearrangement links TRBV28 to TRBJ1-1; D is possibly TRBD1 (5 bases). V lost 6 bases and J lost 0, with 14 bases in between. The CDR3 covers 15 residues. Germline CDR1 MDHEN, CDR2 SYDVKM. The DNA of the CDR3 is TGTGCCAGCAGAGGGGCGGAAGGAATGAACACTGAAGCTTTCTTT. It yields the protein CASRGAEGMNTEAFF.

The table lists this clone with a few counts. This chain uses TRBV7-9 with TRBJ2-3, with D perhaps TRBD1 (5 bases). CDR1 SEHNR and CDR2 FQNEAQ come from the germline V gene (reference sequence). This CDR3 region has 11 residues. V gave up 1 base and J gave up 9 bases, with 5 bases separating them. This CDR3 reads CASSLDRTQYF. In nucleotides, the CDR3 is TGTGCCAGCAGCTTAGACAGGACGCAGTATTTT.

The CDR3 DNA follows: TGCGCCAGCAGCCCCAACCGCGTGGGAGTGGAGCAGTACTTC. Amino acids: CASSPNRVGVEQYF. The chain employs TRBV5-1 and TRBJ2-7; D possibly corresponds to TRBD2 (5 bases). The ends were cut back, 4 bases at V and 7 bases at J, with 18 bases in the middle. CDR3 length: 14 amino acids. The germline gives CDR1 SGHRS, CDR2 YFSETQ.

The chain links TRBV6-1 to TRBJ2-1; 7 positions agree with TRBD1. The CDR3 is 15 amino acids. The V gene's germline CDR1 is MNHNS and CDR2 SASEGT. Germline trimming cut 5 bases from V and 6 bases from J; bases unmatched to any gene: 10. The CDR3 here is CASSKGAGSVNEQFF. The CDR3 DNA sequence: TGTGCCAGCAGTAAGGGGGCAGGGTCGGTCAATGAGCAGTTCTTC.